The subject of this entry is one TCR beta chain. Its antigen is as yet unknown. The data were taken from a study of metastatic and nonmetastatic thyroid tumors. Study in general: Patients with malignant and benign thyroid disease provided blood and tumor or nodule tissue, whose repertoires were compared.

Germline CDR1 SGHAT, CDR2 FQDESV (reference sequence). The CDR3 sequence is 15 residues long. V gave up 5 bases and J gave up 3 bases; unmatched junction bases: 5. Until they underwent thyroid surgery, no patient had received any treatment. As processed by the authors: What underpinned the distant-metastasis classifier for papillary thyroid cancer was the set of CDR3 differences across clinicopathological groups. From the PCR reads, TCRdb re-called clones with MiXCR. The V and J calls, along with clone size, are taken from TCRdb and not from the paper's own processing. The data show about 20,000 clones, with more than 35% seen just once and 29% held by the top ten. The study's findings and limits: For both blood and tumor, malignant thyroid tumors reportedly showed significantly higher TCR beta diversity than benign nodules did.

J is TRBJ2-3 and V is TRBV11-1, with 10 bases matching TRBD1. Sequencing input: tumor tissue. The receptor was isolated from a female donor with papillary thyroid cancer or a benign thyroid nodule (not recorded which). Some clones in this sample may be carry-over from other donors' samples. The CDR3 coding sequence is TGTGCCAGCAGCATAGGGACAGGGGAGACAGATACGCAGTATTTT. Its translation is CASSIGTGETDTQYF.